This T cell receptor beta chain was sequenced for a study of cytomegalovirus exposure and HLA in healthy donors. With regard to this clone: Its matching antigen is unknown.

General observations from the study: Per published reports, the classifier diagnosed cytomegalovirus status with high specificity and sensitivity.

PCR employed 60 Vbeta and 13 Jbeta primers. TCRdb's copy holds only in-frame clones and misses some; the assay was immunoSEQ multiplex PCR. The sample lists 200,000 or so clones, over 70% occurring once. Trimming stripped 7 bases from V and 1 base from J, with 13 bases between. The CDR3 contains 14 residues. Looked up from germline, CDR1 is SGHAT and CDR2 is FQNNGV. J is TRBJ1-1 and V is TRBV11-2, with D possibly being TRBD1 (5 bases). The specimen was PBMCs. The receptor was derived from a boy between 2 and 10 years old in good health and CMV-seronegative. The CDR3 loop is CASTHGGSNTEAFF. Written as DNA, the CDR3 is TGTGCCAGCACCCATGGGGGGTCGAACACTGAAGCTTTCTTT. Based on the CDR3 plus reference TRBV11-2 and TRBJ1-1, the full variable domain is EAGVAQSPRYKIIEKRQSVAFWCNPISGHATLYWYQQILGQGPKLLIQFQNNGVVDDSQLPKDRFSAERLKGVDSTLKIQPAKLEDSAVYLCASTHGGSNTEAFFGQGTRLTVV.